These 10 T cell receptor beta chains came from one sample sequenced in a study of beta chain features in type 1 diabetes. Every bit of the isolated RNA underwent reverse transcription, so sequencing read expressed TCRB transcripts. Only in-frame clones appear in the TCRdb table, and some are missing; sequencing was by immunoSEQ multiplex PCR. This sample has fewer than 500,000 clones; approximately 13% occur once, and the top ten carry roughly 0.033%. Sequencing input: naive CD4+ T cells from blood. Receptor source: a man between 25 and 39 years old in good health.

V gene TRBV4-3 combines with J gene TRBJ2-2, with D maybe TRBD2 (5 bases). CDR3 size: 13 residues. Per the germline V gene, CDR1 is LGHNA and CDR2 is YSLEER. With 0 bases removed from V and 9 bases from J, the gap between germline ends came to 8 bases. The CDR3 spells CASSQDRGRELFF. The CDR3, as DNA: TGCGCCAGCAGCCAAGATCGGGGTCGGGAGCTGTTTTTT.

This clone was picked up a small number of times. The V and J genes are TRBV18 and TRBJ2-7; D is tentatively TRBD1 or TRBD2 (5 bases each). This CDR3 region has 11 residues. Per the germline V gene, CDR1 is KGHSH and CDR2 is LQKENI. V was trimmed by 3 bases and J by 6 bases, leaving 6 bases between them. CDR3 in amino acids: CASSPGVEQYF. Here the CDR3 DNA reads TGTGCCAGCTCACCGGGGGTCGAGCAGTACTTC.

This chain connects TRBV20-1 to TRBJ2-1; perhaps TRBD2 as D (5 bases). CDR3 size: 11 residues. Germline V gene lookup returns CDR1 DFQATT and CDR2 SNEGSKA (reference sequence). This CDR3 reads CSPEEDNEQFF. The CDR3 bases are TGCAGCCCGGAGGAGGACAATGAGCAGTTCTTC.

J is TRBJ2-7 and V is TRBV11-2, with D uncertain. The CDR3 consists of 17 residues. V lost 1 base to trimming and J lost 3 bases, with 19 bases between them. CDR1 is SGHAT and CDR2 is FQNNGV in the germline V gene. The CDR3 loop reads CASSLVNRSSLNYEQYV. The CDR3 DNA sequence: TGTGCCAGCAGCTTAGTAAATCGGTCGTCACTTAACTACGAGCAGTACGTC.

This clone showed up just a few times. V is TRBV7-2 and J is TRBJ1-5; D perhaps matches TRBD1 (5 bases). V lost 5 bases, J lost 2 bases, and 13 bases lay in between. The CDR3 is made up of 15 amino acids. From germline, CDR1 is SGHTA and CDR2 FQGNSA. As DNA, the CDR3 is TGTGCCAGCAGCGTACAGGTGGGCGGCAATCAGCCCCAGCATTTT. It codes for CASSVQVGGNQPQHF.

The genes are TRBV5-1 and TRBJ1-2; tentatively, D is TRBD1 (5 bases). The CDR3 is made up of 13 amino acids. V was clipped by 2 bases and J by 4 bases, with 9 bases between them. Germline V gene lookup returns CDR1 SGHRS and CDR2 YFSETQ. The DNA for the CDR3 is TGCGCCAGCAGCTTACAGGAGTCCTATGGCTACACCTTC. It encodes CASSLQESYGYTF.

The rearrangement uses TRBV11-2 and TRBJ2-5; TRBD2 might be the D (5 bases). This CDR3 is built from 14 residues. The V gene lost 5 bases and the J gene lost 4 bases, with 14 bases spanning the gap. CDR1 SGHAT and CDR2 FQNNGV come from the germline V gene. CDR3 loop: CASSARVDRETQYF. As DNA, the CDR3 is TGTGCCAGCAGCGCGCGGGTGGATAGAGAGACCCAGTACTTC.

This clone was detected a few times. The J gene is TRBJ2-3, the V gene TRBV7-9, with TRBD1 identical over 7 bases. CDR1 and CDR2 from the germline V gene are SEHNR and FQNEAQ (reference sequence). The CDR3 spans 15 residues. With V trimmed by 5 bases and J by 3 bases, 8 bases remained unmatched. CDR3 amino acids: CASSPHRGRTDTQYF. The CDR3 coding sequence is TGTGCCAGCAGCCCCCACAGGGGTCGGACAGATACGCAGTATTTT.

This clone was detected a few times. The genes are TRBV15 and TRBJ1-2, with 7 positions matching TRBD1. V dropped 5 bases and J dropped 7; count of bases not matched to a gene: 10. This CDR3 comprises 14 residues. From germline, CDR1 is LNHNV and CDR2 YYDKDF (reference sequence). Here the CDR3 DNA reads TGTGCCACCAGCGCAAACAGGGGTTTGGGTGGCTACACCTTC. It is translated as CATSANRGLGGYTF.

The chain links TRBV7-9 to TRBJ1-2; maybe TRBD1 (5 bases). This CDR3 contains 16 residues. The V gene lost 1 base and the J gene lost 2 bases, with 14 bases spanning the gap. The germline CDR1 and CDR2 sequences are SEHNR and FQNEAQ (reference sequence). The CDR3 spells CASSLDGTAINYGYTF. The DNA of the CDR3 is TGTGCCAGCAGCTTAGACGGGACGGCAATCAACTATGGCTACACCTTC.